The T cell receptor (beta chain) described here comes from a study of blood T cell repertoires in COVID-19. Germline CDR1 SGDLS, CDR2 YYNGEE. This CDR3 has 14 residues. Between the trimmed V and J ends, which lost 4 bases and 2 bases, there was a span of 13 bases. Assay: immunoSEQ multiplex PCR; the TCRdb copy retains only in-frame clones and omits some. The table lists 350,000 to 450,000 clones, around 87% of them singletons. Followed longitudinally, the Seattle patients had been enrolled during active infection. The TCR sequence derives from a woman in her fifties or sixties with COVID-19, enrolled during active disease. The chain carries TRBV9 and TRBJ2-7, with a weak D call TRBD1 (6 bases). The sequencing sample was made of peripheral blood. CDR3 sequence reads: CASSLGTPPYEQYF. As DNA, the CDR3 is TGTGCCAGCAGCTTGGGGACACCCCCCTACGAGCAGTACTTC.